Listed below are T cell receptor beta chains from one sample, sequenced in a study of identical twins. TCRdb independently ran MiXCR on the 5' RACE reads; one entry per CDR3 protein. The sample shows roughly 570,000 distinct CDR3 sequences, nearly 10% of them seen only once. These sequences were also reported in another study, on yellow fever vaccine responses in identical twins.

Sequences were obtained from PBMCs. The receptors shown here come from a young woman in good health. Both conserved end residues are part of each CDR3. The order of the fields is clone size, V gene, D gene, J gene, CDR3 protein, CDR3 DNA. D genes are given only for firm matches. Clone size appears in some rows only: once, few, many, or a class for an expanded clone.

clone_size: few; v_call: TRBV6-1; d_call: -; j_call: TRBJ2-7; cdr3_aa: CASSASPGTYEQYF; cdr3_nt: TGTGCCAGCAGTGCCAGTCCGGGCACCTACGAGCAGTACTTC
clone_size: many; v_call: TRBV12-3/TRBV12-4; d_call: -; j_call: TRBJ1-1; cdr3_aa: CASSADGVVKAFF; cdr3_nt: TGTGCCAGCAGCGCGGACGGTGTTGTGAAAGCTTTCTTT
clone_size: -; v_call: TRBV18; d_call: TRBD2; j_call: TRBJ2-2; cdr3_aa: CASLRTSGNTGELFF; cdr3_nt: TGTGCCAGCTTAAGGACTAGCGGAAACACCGGGGAGCTGTTTTTT
clone_size: -; v_call: TRBV9; d_call: -; j_call: TRBJ2-5; cdr3_aa: CASSVGTGGSIGETQYF; cdr3_nt: TGTGCCAGCAGCGTAGGTACCGGCGGATCCATTGGAGAGACCCAGTACTTC
clone_size: -; v_call: TRBV11-2; d_call: -; j_call: TRBJ2-3; cdr3_aa: CASSLDHSTQYF; cdr3_nt: TGTGCCAGCAGCTTAGATCACAGTACGCAGTATTTT
clone_size: -; v_call: TRBV29-1; d_call: -; j_call: TRBJ1-2; cdr3_aa: CSVRDLYGYTF; cdr3_nt: TGCAGCGTGAGGGACCTATATGGCTACACCTTC
clone_size: -; v_call: TRBV11-1; d_call: -; j_call: TRBJ2-2; cdr3_aa: CASSTQAGHIANTGELFF; cdr3_nt: TGTGCCAGCAGCACCCAGGCGGGACACATCGCGAACACCGGGGAGCTGTTTTTT
clone_size: few; v_call: TRBV4-3; d_call: TRBD2; j_call: TRBJ2-1; cdr3_aa: CASSRMTSGQQFF; cdr3_nt: TGCGCCAGCAGCCGAATGACTAGCGGGCAGCAGTTCTTC
clone_size: few; v_call: TRBV10-3; d_call: -; j_call: TRBJ2-2; cdr3_aa: CAINSLAGNTGELFF; cdr3_nt: TGTGCCATCAACTCCCTCGCGGGGAACACCGGGGAGCTGTTTTTT
clone_size: few; v_call: TRBV7-8; d_call: -; j_call: TRBJ2-1; cdr3_aa: CASRRDFLTSSYNEQFF; cdr3_nt: TGTGCCAGCAGAAGGGATTTTTTAACCAGCTCCTACAATGAGCAGTTCTTC
clone_size: few; v_call: TRBV20-1; d_call: -; j_call: TRBJ1-6; cdr3_aa: CSASGGARSYNSPLHF; cdr3_nt: TGCAGTGCTAGTGGGGGGGCTCGCTCCTATAATTCACCCCTCCACTTT
clone_size: many; v_call: TRBV18; d_call: -; j_call: TRBJ2-7; cdr3_aa: CASSPVGSYEQYF; cdr3_nt: TGTGCCAGCAGCCCGGTCGGGTCCTACGAGCAGTACTTC
clone_size: -; v_call: TRBV28; d_call: -; j_call: TRBJ2-7; cdr3_aa: CASSLYRALSYEQYF; cdr3_nt: TGTGCCAGCAGTTTATATAGGGCCCTATCCTACGAGCAGTACTTC
clone_size: few; v_call: TRBV5-1; d_call: -; j_call: TRBJ2-3; cdr3_aa: CASSVSTPDTQYF; cdr3_nt: TGCGCCAGCAGCGTTAGTACCCCAGATACGCAGTATTTT
clone_size: few; v_call: TRBV28; d_call: -; j_call: TRBJ2-4; cdr3_aa: CASSPGTVFGKNIQYF; cdr3_nt: TGTGCCAGCAGCCCCGGGACGGTGTTTGGCAAAAACATTCAGTACTTC
clone_size: few; v_call: TRBV7-2; d_call: -; j_call: TRBJ2-7; cdr3_aa: CASSPRAREQYF; cdr3_nt: TGTGCCAGCAGCCCCCGGGCCCGTGAGCAGTACTTC
clone_size: few; v_call: TRBV9; d_call: -; j_call: TRBJ2-2; cdr3_aa: CASSVAAHTGELFF; cdr3_nt: TGTGCCAGCAGCGTAGCAGCCCACACCGGGGAGCTGTTTTTT
clone_size: many; v_call: TRBV20-1; d_call: -; j_call: TRBJ2-3; cdr3_aa: CSATYVPSGTDTQYF; cdr3_nt: TGCAGTGCTACCTATGTCCCAAGCGGCACAGATACGCAGTATTTT
clone_size: few; v_call: TRBV6-2/TRBV6-3; d_call: -; j_call: TRBJ2-3; cdr3_aa: CASSRPSWVDTQYF; cdr3_nt: TGTGCCAGCAGTCGCCCCAGTTGGGTAGATACGCAGTATTTT
clone_size: -; v_call: TRBV29-1; d_call: -; j_call: TRBJ2-1; cdr3_aa: CSVEGASYYNEQFF; cdr3_nt: TGCAGCGTTGAAGGGGCCAGCTACTACAATGAGCAGTTCTTC
clone_size: -; v_call: TRBV4-3; d_call: -; j_call: TRBJ1-3; cdr3_aa: CASSQDRGFGGNTIYF; cdr3_nt: TGCGCCAGCAGCCAAGATCGGGGGTTCGGTGGAAACACCATATATTTT
clone_size: many; v_call: TRBV6-1; d_call: TRBD1; j_call: TRBJ1-1; cdr3_aa: CASRPGTGFEAFF; cdr3_nt: TGTGCCAGCAGGCCCGGGACAGGATTTGAAGCTTTCTTT
clone_size: many; v_call: TRBV20-1; d_call: -; j_call: TRBJ2-7; cdr3_aa: CSARDQGGIYEQYF; cdr3_nt: TGCAGTGCTAGAGATCAGGGCGGTATCTACGAGCAGTACTTC
clone_size: few; v_call: TRBV11-1; d_call: TRBD1; j_call: TRBJ2-3; cdr3_aa: CASSPEGTGPDTQYF; cdr3_nt: TGTGCCAGCAGCCCCGAAGGGACAGGGCCAGATACGCAGTATTTT
clone_size: few; v_call: TRBV12-3/TRBV12-4; d_call: -; j_call: TRBJ2-7; cdr3_aa: CASSLKGDHEQYF; cdr3_nt: TGTGCCAGCAGTTTAAAAGGGGATCACGAGCAGTACTTC
clone_size: few; v_call: TRBV5-6; d_call: -; j_call: TRBJ1-4; cdr3_aa: CASSYDSTGEKLFF; cdr3_nt: TGTGCCAGCAGCTATGACTCTACGGGGGAAAAACTGTTTTTT
clone_size: -; v_call: TRBV4-2; d_call: -; j_call: TRBJ2-3; cdr3_aa: CASSQATGTDTHYF; cdr3_nt: TGTGCCAGCAGCCAAGCGACAGGCACAGATACGCACTATTTT
clone_size: -; v_call: TRBV29-1; d_call: -; j_call: TRBJ2-1; cdr3_aa: CSAIEYQSSYNEQFF; cdr3_nt: TGCAGCGCAATCGAGTACCAAAGCTCCTACAATGAGCAGTTCTTC
clone_size: few; v_call: TRBV4-3; d_call: -; j_call: TRBJ2-1; cdr3_aa: CASSQDSESSYNEQFF; cdr3_nt: TGCGCCAGCAGCCAAGATTCGGAGAGCTCCTACAATGAGCAGTTCTTC
clone_size: few; v_call: TRBV9; d_call: TRBD2; j_call: TRBJ2-1; cdr3_aa: CASSVGTSGRRVGNEQFF; cdr3_nt: TGTGCCAGCAGCGTAGGGACTAGCGGGAGAAGAGTGGGCAATGAGCAGTTCTTC
clone_size: -; v_call: TRBV5-1; d_call: -; j_call: TRBJ2-7; cdr3_aa: CASSFGLGTTYEQYF; cdr3_nt: TGCGCCAGCAGCTTTGGCTTGGGGACCACCTACGAGCAGTACTTC
clone_size: -; v_call: TRBV27; d_call: -; j_call: TRBJ2-5; cdr3_aa: CASSLLGAGQETQYF; cdr3_nt: TGTGCCAGCAGTTTATTAGGGGCGGGTCAAGAGACCCAGTACTTC
clone_size: few; v_call: TRBV5-6; d_call: TRBD1; j_call: TRBJ2-3; cdr3_aa: CASSLGQGFSTDTQYF; cdr3_nt: TGTGCCAGCAGCTTAGGACAGGGCTTTAGCACAGATACGCAGTATTTT
clone_size: -; v_call: TRBV29-1; d_call: TRBD1; j_call: TRBJ2-1; cdr3_aa: CSVLQGNNEQFF; cdr3_nt: TGCAGCGTTCTACAGGGGAACAATGAGCAGTTCTTC
clone_size: many; v_call: TRBV4-2; d_call: -; j_call: TRBJ2-1; cdr3_aa: CASSQEYPAGLDEQFF; cdr3_nt: TGTGCCAGCAGCCAAGAGTATCCAGCAGGGTTGGATGAGCAGTTCTTC
clone_size: few; v_call: TRBV7-6; d_call: -; j_call: TRBJ1-1; cdr3_aa: CASSPKGRMNTEAFF; cdr3_nt: TGTGCCAGCAGCCCGAAGGGACGGATGAACACTGAAGCTTTCTTT
clone_size: many; v_call: TRBV4-3; d_call: TRBD1; j_call: TRBJ2-2; cdr3_aa: CASSLDRGGNTGELFF; cdr3_nt: TGCGCCAGCAGCCTCGACAGGGGGGGGAACACCGGGGAGCTGTTTTTT
clone_size: once; v_call: TRBV7-6; d_call: TRBD2; j_call: TRBJ2-1; cdr3_aa: CASSLDLERGDYNEQFF; cdr3_nt: TGTGCCAGCAGCTTAGATTTGGAGCGGGGGGATTACAATGAGCAGTTCTTC
clone_size: few; v_call: TRBV29-1; d_call: -; j_call: TRBJ2-7; cdr3_aa: CSVGGLGGGYEQYF; cdr3_nt: TGCAGCGTTGGGGGGCTTGGGGGAGGGTACGAGCAGTACTTC
clone_size: -; v_call: TRBV12-3/TRBV12-4; d_call: -; j_call: TRBJ2-5; cdr3_aa: CASSLLVSATGQETQYF; cdr3_nt: TGTGCCAGCAGTTTATTGGTTAGTGCGACAGGTCAAGAGACCCAGTACTTC
clone_size: -; v_call: TRBV2; d_call: -; j_call: TRBJ2-3; cdr3_aa: CASNRDTYTDTQYF; cdr3_nt: TGTGCCAGTAACCGGGACACCTACACAGATACGCAGTATTTT
clone_size: many; v_call: TRBV6-5; d_call: TRBD1; j_call: TRBJ2-3; cdr3_aa: CASSYFGQGSQFGDTQYF; cdr3_nt: TGTGCCAGCAGTTACTTCGGACAGGGGTCTCAGTTTGGAGATACGCAGTATTTT
clone_size: many; v_call: TRBV11-2; d_call: -; j_call: TRBJ2-6; cdr3_aa: CASSLEGAGANVLTF; cdr3_nt: TGTGCCAGCAGCTTAGAAGGGGCTGGGGCCAACGTCCTGACTTTC
clone_size: -; v_call: TRBV28; d_call: -; j_call: TRBJ2-7; cdr3_aa: CASAVEQYF; cdr3_nt: TGTGCCAGCGCCGTTGAGCAGTACTTC
clone_size: -; v_call: TRBV25-1; d_call: TRBD2; j_call: TRBJ2-1; cdr3_aa: CASSEETSGSYEQFF; cdr3_nt: TGTGCCAGCAGTGAAGAGACTAGCGGGAGTTATGAGCAGTTCTTC
clone_size: many; v_call: TRBV4-1; d_call: -; j_call: TRBJ2-5; cdr3_aa: CASSQVSSANGAQYF; cdr3_nt: TGCGCCAGCAGCCAAGTTTCTAGCGCCAATGGGGCCCAGTACTTC
clone_size: -; v_call: TRBV11-2; d_call: -; j_call: TRBJ2-7; cdr3_aa: CASSLLGINYEQYF; cdr3_nt: TGTGCCAGCAGCTTATTGGGGATCAACTACGAGCAGTACTTC
clone_size: many; v_call: TRBV10-3; d_call: -; j_call: TRBJ2-1; cdr3_aa: CAISESGPYNEQFF; cdr3_nt: TGTGCCATCAGTGAGTCCGGCCCCTACAATGAGCAGTTCTTC
clone_size: few; v_call: TRBV9; d_call: TRBD1; j_call: TRBJ2-5; cdr3_aa: CASSEGTGRPSQETQYF; cdr3_nt: TGTGCCAGCAGCGAGGGGACAGGACGCCCGTCTCAAGAGACCCAGTACTTC
clone_size: few; v_call: TRBV29-1; d_call: TRBD1; j_call: TRBJ2-7; cdr3_aa: CSVDGQGAYEQYF; cdr3_nt: TGCAGCGTCGACGGACAGGGCGCCTACGAGCAGTACTTC
clone_size: few; v_call: TRBV21-1; d_call: -; j_call: TRBJ2-3; cdr3_aa: CASSKVRAGTDTQYF; cdr3_nt: TGTGCCAGCAGCAAAGTGCGGGCGGGGACAGATACGCAGTATTTT
clone_size: many; v_call: TRBV29-1; d_call: -; j_call: TRBJ1-4; cdr3_aa: CSVLDPGRSNEKLFF; cdr3_nt: TGCAGCGTTTTAGACCCGGGACGGAGTAATGAAAAACTGTTTTTT
clone_size: many; v_call: TRBV5-1; d_call: -; j_call: TRBJ1-2; cdr3_aa: CASSLGREGIYGYTF; cdr3_nt: TGCGCCAGCAGCTTGGGAAGGGAAGGAATCTATGGCTACACCTTC